This T cell receptor (beta chain) was retrieved from a study of spatial heterogeneity in lung cancer. Time point defined: blood at routine non-recurrence follow-up after resection. TCRdb passed the 5' RACE reads through MiXCR, listing each CDR3 protein once. Among 55,000 to 75,000 distinct CDR3 sequences, approximately 8.9% were seen once, and the ten largest hold more than 1.5%. This clonotype was recorded many times. In germline, CDR1 is SGHNT, CDR2 YYREEE (reference sequence). Trimming pared 4 bases from V and 1 base from J, leaving 10 bases between. The CDR3 covers 14 residues. This sequence originates from a female donor with early-stage non-small cell lung cancer. The input for sequencing was PBMCs, taken at follow-up. The chain employs TRBV5-4 and TRBJ2-3; D gene unclear. The CDR3: CASSEDRGTDTQYF. The DNA for the CDR3 is TGTGCCAGCAGCGAGGACCGAGGCACAGATACGCAGTATTTT.